This paragraph covers one T cell receptor (beta chain) sequence. The source of the sample is a study of blood T cell repertoires in COVID-19. On the study more broadly: Samples taken during acute and convalescent COVID-19 were collected in the United States, Italy and Spain. Nucleic acid was either cDNA or gDNA, and it came from T cells, B-cell-depleted T cells, or PBMCs.

Germline CDR1 MGHRA, CDR2 YSYEKL. V lost 0 bases and J lost 1, with 7 bases in between. This CDR3 spans 15 amino acids. Methods used by the authors: It was from reference gene primer amplification that nucleated cell counts were estimated. Produced via immunoSEQ multiplex PCR; TCRdb's table is partial and in-frame only. V, J and clone size are those of that table, while D and trimming were read from the DNA. The table lists some 140,000 clones, about 73% of them singletons, with under 2% in the top ten. The chain uses TRBV4-1 and TRBJ1-3; D is undetermined. Sequences were obtained from peripheral blood. The clonotype originates from an elderly man with acute or convalescent COVID-19. The CDR3 DNA sequence: TGCGCCAGCAGCCAAGATACAGCTTCTGGAAACACCATATATTTT. Its translation is CASSQDTASGNTIYF.